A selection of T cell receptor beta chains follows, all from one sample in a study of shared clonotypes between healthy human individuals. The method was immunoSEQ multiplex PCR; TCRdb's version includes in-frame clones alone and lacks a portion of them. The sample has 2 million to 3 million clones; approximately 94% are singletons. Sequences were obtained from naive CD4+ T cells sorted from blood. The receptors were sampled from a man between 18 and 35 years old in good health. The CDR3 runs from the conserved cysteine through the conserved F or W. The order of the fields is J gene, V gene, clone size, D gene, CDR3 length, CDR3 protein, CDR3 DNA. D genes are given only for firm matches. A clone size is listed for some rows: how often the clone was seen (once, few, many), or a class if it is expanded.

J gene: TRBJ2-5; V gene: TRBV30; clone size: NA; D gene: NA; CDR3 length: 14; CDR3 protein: CAWSVDWSSETQYF; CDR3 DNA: TGTGCCTGGAGTGTTGACTGGAGCTCGGAGACCCAGTACTTC
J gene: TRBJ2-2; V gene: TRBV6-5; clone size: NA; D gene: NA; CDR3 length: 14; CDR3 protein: CASTRGMNTGELFF; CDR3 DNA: TGTGCCAGCACCAGAGGGATGAACACCGGGGAGCTGTTTTTT
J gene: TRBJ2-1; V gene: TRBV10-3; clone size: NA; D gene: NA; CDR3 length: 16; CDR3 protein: CAISAVGSGGDNEQFF; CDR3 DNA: TGTGCCATCAGTGCCGTCGGAAGTGGCGGAGACAATGAGCAGTTCTTC
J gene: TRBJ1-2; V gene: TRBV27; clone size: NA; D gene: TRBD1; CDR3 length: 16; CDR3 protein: CASSRRYSGTEYGYTF; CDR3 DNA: TGTGCCAGCAGTCGTCGATACTCCGGGACAGAGTATGGCTACACCTTC
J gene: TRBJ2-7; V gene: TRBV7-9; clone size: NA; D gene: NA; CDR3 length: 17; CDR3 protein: CASSTEPGQREMYEQYF; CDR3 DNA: TGTGCCAGCAGCACGGAGCCGGGACAAAGGGAAATGTACGAGCAGTACTTC
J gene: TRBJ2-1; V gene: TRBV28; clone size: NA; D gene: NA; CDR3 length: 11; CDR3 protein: CASSLSYEQFF; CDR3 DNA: TGTGCCAGCAGTTTATCGTATGAGCAGTTCTTC
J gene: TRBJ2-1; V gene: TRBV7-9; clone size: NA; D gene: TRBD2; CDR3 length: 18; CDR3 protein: CASSSQRRGGLGYNEQFF; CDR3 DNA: TGTGCCAGCAGCTCACAGAGGCGGGGGGGCCTCGGGTACAATGAGCAGTTCTTC
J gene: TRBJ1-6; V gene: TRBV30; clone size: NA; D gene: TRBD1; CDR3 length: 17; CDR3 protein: CAWSGGTGNSYNSPLHF; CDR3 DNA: TGTGCCTGGAGTGGGGGGACAGGGAACTCCTATAATTCACCCCTCCACTTT
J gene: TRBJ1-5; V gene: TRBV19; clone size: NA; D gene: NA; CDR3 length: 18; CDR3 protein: CASSPRVGEPPWSMSQHF; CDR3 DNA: TGTGCCAGTAGTCCCCGGGTGGGCGAGCCCCCTTGGAGTATGTCCCAGCATTTT
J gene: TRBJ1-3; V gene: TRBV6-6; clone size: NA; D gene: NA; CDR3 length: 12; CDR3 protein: CASSYEGNTIYF; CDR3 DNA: TGTGCCAGCAGTTACGAGGGAAACACCATATATTTT
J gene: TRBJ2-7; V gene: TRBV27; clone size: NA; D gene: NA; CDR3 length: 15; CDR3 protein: CASSLKGNLAYEQYF; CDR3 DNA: TGTGCCAGCAGTTTAAAGGGTAATCTCGCCTACGAGCAGTACTTC
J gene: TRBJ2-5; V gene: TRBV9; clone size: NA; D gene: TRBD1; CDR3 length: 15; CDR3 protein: CASSSGTGGRETQYF; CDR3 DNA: TGTGCCAGCAGCTCAGGGACAGGGGGCAGGGAGACCCAGTACTTC
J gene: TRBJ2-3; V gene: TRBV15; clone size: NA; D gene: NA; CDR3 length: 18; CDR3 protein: CATSRGWSRTRSTDTQYF; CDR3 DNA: TGTGCCACCAGCAGAGGATGGTCAAGAACGAGAAGCACAGATACGCAGTATTTT
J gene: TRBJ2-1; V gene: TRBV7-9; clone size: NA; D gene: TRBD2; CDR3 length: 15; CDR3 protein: CASSRSGGSYNEQFF; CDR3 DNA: TGTGCCAGCAGCCGTAGCGGGGGATCCTACAATGAGCAGTTCTTC
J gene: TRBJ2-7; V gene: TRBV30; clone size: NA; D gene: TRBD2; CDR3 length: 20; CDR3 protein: CAWSGAPPGLAGGGAYEQYF; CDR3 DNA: TGTGCCTGGAGTGGAGCCCCGCCGGGACTAGCGGGAGGGGGGGCCTACGAGCAGTACTTC
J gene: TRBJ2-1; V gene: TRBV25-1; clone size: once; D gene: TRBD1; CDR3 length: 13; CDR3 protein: CASRDRTYNEQFF; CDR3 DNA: TGTGCCAGCAGGGACAGGACCTACAATGAGCAGTTCTTC
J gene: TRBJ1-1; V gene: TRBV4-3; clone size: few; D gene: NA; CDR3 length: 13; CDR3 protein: CASSQSGNTEAFF; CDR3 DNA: TGCGCCAGCAGCCAAAGTGGGAACACTGAAGCTTTCTTT
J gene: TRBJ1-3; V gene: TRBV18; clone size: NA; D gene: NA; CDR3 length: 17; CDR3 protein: CASSPPIGGVEGNTIYF; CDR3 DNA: TGTGCCAGCTCACCACCCATCGGGGGCGTCGAGGGAAACACCATATATTTT
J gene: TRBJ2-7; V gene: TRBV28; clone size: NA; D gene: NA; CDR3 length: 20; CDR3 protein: CASSLPPPFGLRVEAYEQYF; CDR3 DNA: TGTGCCAGCAGTTTGCCCCCCCCTTTTGGTCTCAGGGTCGAAGCCTACGAGCAGTACTTC
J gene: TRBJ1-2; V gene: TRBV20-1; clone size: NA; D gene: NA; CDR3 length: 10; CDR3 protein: CSASDFGYTF; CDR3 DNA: TGCAGTGCTAGTGATTTTGGCTACACCTTC
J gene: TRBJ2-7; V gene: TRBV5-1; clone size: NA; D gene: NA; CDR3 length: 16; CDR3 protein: CASSSGDQVLTYEQYF; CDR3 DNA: TGCGCCAGCAGCTCGGGGGACCAAGTTCTAACCTACGAGCAGTACTTC
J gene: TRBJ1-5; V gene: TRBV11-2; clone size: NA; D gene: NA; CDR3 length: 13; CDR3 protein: CASSPSGNQPQHF; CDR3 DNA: TGTGCCAGCAGCCCATCGGGGAACCAGCCCCAGCATTTT
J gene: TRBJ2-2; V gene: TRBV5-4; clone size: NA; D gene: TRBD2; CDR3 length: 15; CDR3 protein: CASSRGLANTGELFF; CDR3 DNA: TGTGCCAGCAGCCGAGGACTAGCGAACACCGGGGAGCTGTTTTTT
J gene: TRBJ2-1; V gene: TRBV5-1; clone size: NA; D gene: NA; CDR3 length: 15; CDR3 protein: CASSLVSAPHNEQFF; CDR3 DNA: TGCGCCAGCAGCTTGGTATCCGCCCCACACAATGAGCAGTTCTTC
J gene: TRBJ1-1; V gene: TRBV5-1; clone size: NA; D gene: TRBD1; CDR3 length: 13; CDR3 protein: CASSRGDSSEAFF; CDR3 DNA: TGCGCCAGCAGCCGGGGGGACAGTTCTGAAGCTTTCTTT
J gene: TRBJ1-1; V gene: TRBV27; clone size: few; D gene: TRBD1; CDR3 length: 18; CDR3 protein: CASSPRGGQRGLGTEAFF; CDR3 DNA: TGTGCCAGCAGTCCCCGTGGGGGACAGAGGGGCTTGGGGACTGAAGCTTTCTTT
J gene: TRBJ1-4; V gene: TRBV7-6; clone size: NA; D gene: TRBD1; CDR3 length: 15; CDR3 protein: CASRSGTGTNEKLFF; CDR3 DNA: TGTGCCAGCAGATCCGGGACAGGGACTAATGAAAAACTGTTTTTT
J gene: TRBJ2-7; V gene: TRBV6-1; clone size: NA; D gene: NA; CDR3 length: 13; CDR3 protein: CAGAGRHSYEQYF; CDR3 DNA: TGTGCCGGGGCCGGACGGCACTCCTACGAGCAGTACTTC
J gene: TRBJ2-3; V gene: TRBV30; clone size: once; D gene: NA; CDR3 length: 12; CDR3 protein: CAWRRGTDTQYF; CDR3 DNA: TGTGCCTGGCGACGGGGGACAGATACGCAGTATTTT
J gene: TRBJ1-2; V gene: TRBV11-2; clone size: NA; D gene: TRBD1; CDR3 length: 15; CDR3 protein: CASSLSTGGLDGYTF; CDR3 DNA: TGTGCCAGCAGCCTATCGACAGGGGGTCTTGATGGCTACACCTTC
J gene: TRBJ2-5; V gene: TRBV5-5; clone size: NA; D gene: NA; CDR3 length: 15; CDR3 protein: CASSGGEWDGETQYF; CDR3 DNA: TGTGCCAGCAGCGGAGGAGAATGGGACGGAGAGACCCAGTACTTC
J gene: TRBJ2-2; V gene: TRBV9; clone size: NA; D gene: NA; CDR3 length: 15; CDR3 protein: CASSVDGHLTGELFF; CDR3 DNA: TGTGCCAGCAGCGTAGACGGACACCTCACCGGGGAGCTGTTTTTT
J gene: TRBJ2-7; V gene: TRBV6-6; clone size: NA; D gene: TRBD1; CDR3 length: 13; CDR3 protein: CASSYQGAGEQYF; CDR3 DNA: TGTGCCAGCAGTTACCAGGGGGCGGGAGAGCAGTACTTC
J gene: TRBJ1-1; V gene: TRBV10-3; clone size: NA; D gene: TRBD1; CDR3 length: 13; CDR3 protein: CAIRGDRLSEAFF; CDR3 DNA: TGTGCCATCAGGGGGGACAGGCTTTCTGAAGCTTTCTTT
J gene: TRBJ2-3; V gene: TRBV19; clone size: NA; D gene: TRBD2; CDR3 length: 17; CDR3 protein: CASSIHPQRGGTDTQYF; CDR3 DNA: TGTGCCAGTAGTATACATCCACAGCGGGGGGGCACAGATACGCAGTATTTT
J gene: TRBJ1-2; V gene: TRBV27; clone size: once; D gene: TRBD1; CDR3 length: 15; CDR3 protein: CASRTTGEISYGYTF; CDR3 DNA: TGTGCCAGCAGGACCACAGGGGAGATTAGCTATGGCTACACCTTC
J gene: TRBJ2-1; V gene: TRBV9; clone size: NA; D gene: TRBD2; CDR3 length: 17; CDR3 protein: CASSARWTSGSADEQFF; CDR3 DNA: TGTGCCAGCAGCGCACGATGGACTAGCGGGAGTGCGGATGAGCAGTTCTTC
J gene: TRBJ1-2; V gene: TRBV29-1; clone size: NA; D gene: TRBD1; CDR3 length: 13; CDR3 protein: CSVEVGQGYGYTF; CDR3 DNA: TGCAGCGTTGAAGTAGGACAGGGCTATGGCTACACCTTC
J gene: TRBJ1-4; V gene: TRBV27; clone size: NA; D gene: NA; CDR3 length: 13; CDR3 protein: CASSFGEGEKLFF; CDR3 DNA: TGTGCCAGCAGTTTCGGGGAGGGTGAAAAACTGTTTTTT
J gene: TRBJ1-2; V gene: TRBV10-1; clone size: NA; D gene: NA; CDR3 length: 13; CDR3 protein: CASSETPDYGYTF; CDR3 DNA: TGCGCCAGCAGTGAGACACCAGACTATGGCTACACCTTC
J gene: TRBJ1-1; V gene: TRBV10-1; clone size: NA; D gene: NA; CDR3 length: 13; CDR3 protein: CASRATGNTEAFF; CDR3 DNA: TGCGCCAGCAGAGCGACGGGCAACACTGAAGCTTTCTTT
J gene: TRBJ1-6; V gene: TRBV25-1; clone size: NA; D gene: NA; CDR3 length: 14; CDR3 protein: CASSEIGYNSPLHF; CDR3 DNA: TGTGCCAGCAGTGAAATAGGTTATAATTCACCCCTCCACTTT
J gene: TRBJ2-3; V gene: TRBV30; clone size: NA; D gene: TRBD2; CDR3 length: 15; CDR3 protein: CAWSKLAGISDTQYF; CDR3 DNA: TGTGCCTGGAGTAAACTAGCGGGCATCTCAGATACGCAGTATTTT
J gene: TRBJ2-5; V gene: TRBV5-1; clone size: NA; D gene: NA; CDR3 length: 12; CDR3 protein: CASKNPEETQYF; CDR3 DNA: TGCGCCAGCAAGAACCCAGAAGAGACCCAGTACTTC
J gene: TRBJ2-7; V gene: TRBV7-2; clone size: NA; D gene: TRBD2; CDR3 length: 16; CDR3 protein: CASSQALRGGAFEQYF; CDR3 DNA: TGTGCCAGCAGCCAAGCGCTTCGCGGGGGGGCGTTTGAGCAGTACTTC
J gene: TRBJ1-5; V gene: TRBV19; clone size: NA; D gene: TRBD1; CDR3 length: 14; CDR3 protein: CASSAQTGDQPQHF; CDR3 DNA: TGTGCCAGTAGTGCTCAGACAGGGGATCAGCCCCAGCATTTT
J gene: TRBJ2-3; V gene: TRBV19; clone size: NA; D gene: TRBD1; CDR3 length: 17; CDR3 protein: CASSIDPGQGSTDTQYF; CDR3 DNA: TGTGCCAGTAGTATAGACCCGGGACAGGGGAGCACAGATACGCAGTATTTT
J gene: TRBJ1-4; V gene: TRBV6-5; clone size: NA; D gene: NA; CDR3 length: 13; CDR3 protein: CASSLTTNEKLFF; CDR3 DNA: TGTGCCAGCAGCCTTACAACTAATGAAAAACTGTTTTTT
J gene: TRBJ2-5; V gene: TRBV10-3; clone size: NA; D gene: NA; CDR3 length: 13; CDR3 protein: CAISTGIRETQYF; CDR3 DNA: TGTGCCATCAGCACAGGGATCAGGGAGACCCAGTACTTC
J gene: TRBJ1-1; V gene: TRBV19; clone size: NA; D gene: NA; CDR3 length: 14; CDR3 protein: CASSDTAPNTEAFF; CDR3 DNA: TGTGCCAGTAGTGATACTGCCCCGAATACTGAAGCTTTCTTT
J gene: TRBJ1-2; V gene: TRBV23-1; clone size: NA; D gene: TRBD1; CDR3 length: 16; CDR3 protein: CASSPETGSINYGYTF; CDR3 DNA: TGCGCCAGCAGTCCAGAGACAGGGAGTATCAACTATGGCTACACCTTC